This entry is about one TCR beta chain. Its specificity is not known. CDR1 is SNHLY, CDR2 FYNNEI, per germline. This CDR3 comprises 12 residues. This sample was taken from a study of OX40 agonist ivuxolimab in advanced cancers. Broader study findings: Expansion of clones was among the lowest in partial responders at 0.1-3.0 mg/kg. Among expanded peripheral T cells, antigen specificity went undetermined. In the 0.1 to 3.0 mg/kg range, CD4+ and CD8+ blood T cells had expanded clonally by week 6.

The protocol was immunoSEQ multiplex PCR, while the TCRdb copy is restricted to in-frame clones and leaves out a portion. The sample gives roughly 60,000 clones, about 88% of which show up once; less than 3.5% is in the top ten. This sequence was found in an adult with an advanced solid tumor such as melanoma, head and neck, liver or kidney cancer. The chain uses TRBV2 and TRBJ1-2, with D possibly TRBD1 on 5 matching bases. This material consisted of CD4+ or CD8+ T cells sorted from blood, taken in a trial of the OX40 agonist ivuxolimab. DNA of the CDR3: TGTGCTTCAGGGAGGGGATACTATGGCTACACCTTC. It yields the protein CASGRGYYGYTF.